This T cell receptor beta chain is drawn from a study of CD8 T cells in ankylosing spondylitis. Quantitative 5'-RACE with molecular barcodes was used to make the TCR beta libraries. TCRdb ran MiXCR on the 5' RACE reads and lists one entry per CDR3 protein. The sample has a few hundred thousand distinct CDR3 sequences, about 18% seen once. The sample comprised blood, either unsorted or a sorted T cell fraction (not recorded which). The source is a male donor with ankylosing spondylitis or in good health (not recorded which).

DNA of the CDR3: TGTGCCAGCACTGCGTACTCCTACAATGAGCAGTTCTTC. This translates into CASTAYSYNEQFF. The chain joins TRBV11-2 to TRBJ2-1; no reliable D call. The CDR3 spans 13 residues. Germline assignment: CDR1 SGHAT and CDR2 FQNNGV. V lost 7 bases to trimming and J lost 0 bases, with 7 bases between them.